This TCR beta chain was identified in a study of blood T cell repertoires in COVID-19. Method: immunoSEQ multiplex PCR; TCRdb's copy keeps in-frame clones and lacks some. The data show 150,000 to 200,000 clones, around 83% seen once. The sample taken for sequencing was peripheral blood. This clonotype was obtained from a woman aged 80 or over in a cohort sampled during active or convalescent COVID-19.

This chain's CDR3 is CAIGTSGRTDTQYF. The DNA of the CDR3 is TGTGCCATAGGGACTAGCGGGAGAACAGATACGCAGTATTTT. This chain connects TRBV6-5 to TRBJ2-3; 14 bases fit TRBD2. The CDR3 runs to 14 residues. V shed 10 bases and J 3 bases; nucleotides not matched to a gene: 3. Germline CDR1 MNHEY, CDR2 SVGAGI.